The next 20 T cell receptor beta chains were all read from a single sample in a study of blood T cell repertoires in COVID-19. The table came from immunoSEQ multiplex PCR; TCRdb's copy has only in-frame clones and leaves some out. Of some 180,000 clones listed, approximately 86% are singletons. Sequencing used peripheral blood. Receptors originate from a woman aged 80 or older with COVID-19, enrolled during active disease.

The chain combines TRBV7-3 with TRBJ1-6; D might be TRBD1 (5 bases). CDR3 size: 12 residues. CDR1 is SGHTA, CDR2 FQGTGA, per germline. V lost 4 bases and J lost 12, with 10 bases in between. This chain's CDR3 is CASSSDQGPLHF. CDR3 bases: TGTGCCAGCAGCTCTGATCAGGGACCCCTCCACTTT.

The chain's CDR3 is CASSFDGQSNQPQHF. The CDR3 DNA follows: TGTGCCAGCAGCTTCGACGGACAGAGCAATCAGCCCCAGCATTTT. The chain joins TRBV7-2 to TRBJ1-5, with a possible D match to TRBD1 (6 bases). CDR3 length equals 15 residues. Germline CDR1 reads SGHTA; CDR2 reads FQGNSA. The V gene lost 3 bases and the J gene lost 1 base, with 10 bases spanning the gap. The whole variable domain, filled in from reference TRBV7-2 and TRBJ1-5, reads GAGVSQSPSNKVTEKGKDVELRCDPISGHTALYWYRQSLGQGLEFLIYFQGNSAPDKSGLPSDRFSAERTGGSVSTLTIQRTQQEDSAVYLCASSFDGQSNQPQHFGDGTRLSIL.

CDR3 coding DNA: TGTGCCAGCAGCCTGACAGGGGACCCTGGAAACACCATATATTTT. It yields the protein CASSLTGDPGNTIYF. The J gene is TRBJ1-3, the V gene TRBV27; 8 bases match TRBD1. With V trimmed by 6 bases and J by 2 bases, 6 bases remained unmatched. Germline lookup yields CDR1 MNHEY and CDR2 SMNVEV (reference sequence). The CDR3 extends over 15 amino acids.

The chain is built from TRBV2 and TRBJ2-2; 8 bases are a match to TRBD1. The junction had 8 bases not matched to a gene; V was cut back by 4 bases and J by 4 bases. This CDR3 spans 16 amino acids. Germline V gene sequence: CDR1 SNHLY, CDR2 FYNNEI. This CDR3 is CASSVETGVFTGELFF. The CDR3 DNA reads as TGTGCCAGCAGTGTCGAGACAGGGGTTTTCACCGGGGAGCTGTTTTTT.

The CDR3: CASSPGGGQGGSPLHF. The CDR3 DNA reads TGTGCCAGCAGCCCCGGCGGGGGACAGGGTGGTTCACCCCTCCACTTT. V is TRBV7-3 and J is TRBJ1-6; TRBD1 matches 9 bases. V dropped 5 bases and J dropped 9; count of bases not matched to a gene: 11. The CDR3 covers 16 residues. Germline CDR1 and CDR2: SGHTA and FQGTGA.

V usage is TRBV7-9 and J usage is TRBJ1-1; maybe TRBD1 (5 bases). This CDR3 has 14 residues. The germline V gene has CDR1 SEHNR and CDR2 FQNEAQ (reference sequence). Trimming took off 4 bases at V and 5 bases at J, with 14 bases between the two ends. CDR3 protein: CASSSRGRGTEAFF. The DNA for the CDR3 is TGTGCCAGCAGCTCCCGGGGGAGGGGTACTGAAGCTTTCTTT.

The rearrangement uses TRBV19 and TRBJ2-6, with 9 bases aligning to TRBD1. Germline V lookup: CDR1 LNHDA, CDR2 SQIVND (reference sequence). The CDR3 is 16 residues long. V shed 5 bases and J 0 bases; nucleotides not matched to a gene: 2. CDR3 protein: CASSSTGGSGANVLTF. CDR3 nucleotides: TGTGCCAGTAGTTCGACAGGGGGCTCTGGGGCCAACGTCCTGACTTTC.

The chain links TRBV11-3 to TRBJ2-1, with a weak D call TRBD2 (5 bases). Germline CDR1 SGHNT, CDR2 YENEEA. The V gene lost 5 bases and the J gene lost 0 bases, with 17 bases spanning the gap. The CDR3 loop spans 17 amino acids. In nucleotides, the CDR3 is TGTGCCAGCAGCAGCGGAAGGAGACAAAGCTCCTACAATGAGCAGTTCTTC. It is translated as CASSSGRRQSSYNEQFF.

The gene calls are TRBV28 and TRBJ2-2, with a weak D call TRBD1 (5 bases). Germline V gene sequence: CDR1 MDHEN, CDR2 SYDVKM. This CDR3 region has 17 residues. Trimming took 2 bases from V and 6 from J, leaving 19 bases between them. The chain's CDR3 is CASSLPLGQGLPGELFF. For the CDR3, the DNA is TGTGCCAGCAGTTTACCCTTGGGGCAGGGCTTACCCGGGGAGCTGTTTTTT.

The rearrangement uses TRBV3-1 (or the pseudogene TRBV3-2) and TRBJ1-2; D remains unclear. Trimming stripped 2 bases from V and 14 bases from J, with 12 bases between. There are 11 residues in the CDR3. Germline V gene sequence: CDR1 LGHDT, CDR2 YNNKEL (reference sequence). Here the CDR3 reads CASSQPGSKTF. The CDR3, as DNA: TGTGCCAGCAGCCAACCGGGGTCGAAGACCTTC.

The rearrangement uses TRBV12-3 or TRBV12-4 and TRBJ1-2; 9 bases line up with TRBD1. The V gene end was trimmed by 6 bases and the J gene end by 5 bases; junction bases not matched to a gene: 4. This CDR3 comprises 13 residues. The CDR3 loop reads CASRRTGAYGYTF. CDR3 nucleotide sequence: TGTGCCAGCAGAAGGACAGGGGCTTATGGCTACACCTTC.

V and J are TRBV9 and TRBJ2-6; D perhaps matches TRBD2 (5 bases). V lost 1 base to trimming and J lost 2 bases, with 13 bases between them. There are 17 residues in the CDR3. From germline, CDR1 is SGDLS and CDR2 YYNGEE. As DNA, the CDR3 is TGTGCCAGCAGCGTAATCCGAGGGAACGCTGGGGCCAACGTCCTGACTTTC. This encodes CASSVIRGNAGANVLTF.

The V and J genes are TRBV29-1 and TRBJ1-3; tentative D call: TRBD1 (6 bases). Trimming removed 5 bases at V and 0 bases at J, with 17 bases between. CDR3 size: 16 residues. Per germline, CDR1 SQVTM and CDR2 ANQGSEA. The CDR3, as DNA: TGCAGCGTTCAGACGACAGGCACCTCCTCTGGAAACACCATATATTTT. It yields the protein CSVQTTGTSSGNTIYF. The whole variable domain, filled in from reference TRBV29-1 and TRBJ1-3, reads SAVISQKPSRDICQRGTSLTIQCQVDSQVTMMFWYRQQPGQSLTLIATANQGSEATYESGFVIDKFPISRPNLTFSTLTVSNMSPEDSSIYLCSVQTTGTSSGNTIYFGEGSWLTVV.

The chain uses TRBV7-2 and TRBJ2-1; 8 positions match TRBD1. Germline V gene lookup returns CDR1 SGHTA and CDR2 FQGNSA. Losses at the gene ends were 4 bases for V and 9 bases for J; bases not matched to a gene: 5. The CDR3 length is 13 residues. This CDR3 reads CASSSDRAAEQFF. The CDR3 DNA reads TGTGCCAGCAGCTCGGACAGGGCGGCTGAGCAGTTCTTC.

This clone was recorded a few times. The gene calls are TRBV6-1 and TRBJ1-2; no definite D call. Germline lookup yields CDR1 MNHNS and CDR2 SASEGT. Trimming cost V 1 base and J 0 bases, with 15 bases left between them. The CDR3 spans 17 residues. CDR3 bases: TGTGCCAGCAGTGAAGGAACAGCGGGCCTATCTAACTATGGCTACACCTTC. Its protein product is CASSEGTAGLSNYGYTF.

The chain has TRBV3-1 (or the pseudogene TRBV3-2) and TRBJ1-6; 7 bases are a match to TRBD1. The germline V gene encodes CDR1 LGHDT and CDR2 YNNKEL (reference sequence). The junction had 7 bases not matched to a gene; V was cut back by 4 bases and J by 10 bases. The CDR3 totals 14 residues. CDR3 protein: CASSLRDSSSPLHF. CDR3 in DNA: TGTGCCAGCAGCCTTCGGGACAGTAGCTCACCCCTCCACTTT.

The J gene is TRBJ1-2, the V gene TRBV7-8; the match to TRBD1 covers 8 bases. V was clipped by 5 bases and J by 2 bases; unmatched bases: 10. The length of the CDR3 is 16 residues. Germline V lookup: CDR1 SGHVS, CDR2 FQNEAQ. CDR3 nucleotides: TGTGCCAGCAGCCCCCAAGGACAGGGAAGGAACTATGGCTACACCTTC. It codes for CASSPQGQGRNYGYTF.

The chain uses TRBV28 and TRBJ2-3; D is uncertain. The germline V gene has CDR1 MDHEN and CDR2 SYDVKM. This CDR3 spans 11 amino acids. The ends were cut back, 3 bases at V and 12 bases at J, with 10 bases in the middle. In DNA form, the CDR3 reads TGTGCCAGCAGTTTTAGGCAGGCCCAGTATTTT. Its protein is CASSFRQAQYF. Full variable domain (outside the CDR3, taken from reference TRBV28 and TRBJ2-3): DVKVTQSSRYLVKRTGEKVFLECVQDMDHENMFWYRQDPGLGLRLIYFSYDVKMKEKGDIPEGYSVSREKKERFSLILESASTNQTSMYLCASSFRQAQYFGPGTRLTVL.

The rearrangement links TRBV9 to TRBJ1-2; 7 bases match TRBD1. In germline, CDR1 is SGDLS, CDR2 YYNGEE. V shed 3 bases, J shed 4 bases, and the junction held 6 bases outside the gene matches. The CDR3 spans 14 residues. CDR3 nucleotide sequence: TGTGCCAGCAGCGGGTCAGGGGGAGGCTATGGCTACACCTTC. Translating it yields CASSGSGGGYGYTF.

The chain's CDR3 is CASSRTWDRLRYGYTF. The DNA of the CDR3 is TGTGCCAGCAGTCGGACATGGGACAGGCTACGCTATGGCTACACCTTC. The chain employs TRBV27 and TRBJ1-2, with TRBD1 identical over 8 bases. V dropped 5 bases and J dropped 4; count of bases not matched to a gene: 12. CDR3 length: 16 amino acids. Germline V CDR1 and CDR2: MNHEY, SMNVEV (reference sequence).